These 23 T cell receptor beta chains share one sample of origin, sequenced in a study of cytomegalovirus exposure and HLA in healthy donors. The PCR made use of 60 Vbeta and 13 Jbeta primers. Sequencing used immunoSEQ multiplex PCR; TCRdb keeps in-frame clones, though not all of them. The repertoire holds about 140,000 clones, with around three quarters as singletons. The material sequenced was PBMCs. The receptors derive from a man aged 18-30 years in good health and CMV-seronegative.

This chain links TRBV27 with TRBJ2-7, with D possibly matching TRBD2 (6 bases). Trimming stripped 8 bases from V and 2 bases from J, with 13 bases between. CDR3 length equals 13 residues. Germline lookup yields CDR1 MNHEY and CDR2 SMNVEV (reference sequence). CDR3 bases: TGTGCCAGCGCCTTGGGGACTGCCTACGAGCAGTACTTC. Amino acids: CASALGTAYEQYF.

The chain couples TRBV2 to TRBJ1-5; D is undetermined. The CDR3 is 14 amino acids. Trimming stripped 7 bases from V and 4 bases from J, with 14 bases between. Germline values: CDR1 SNHLY, CDR2 FYNNEI. DNA for the CDR3: TGTGCCAGCAATCGAGGAGGGAGTAATCAGCCCCAGCATTTT. Residues: CASNRGGSNQPQHF.

This clone has only a few counts. The chain links TRBV7-8 to TRBJ1-1; no definite D call. V was shortened by 3 bases and J by 5 bases, with 13 bases between the two germline ends. Germline-derived CDR1 and CDR2 are SGHVS and FQNEAQ. This CDR3 has 14 amino acids. In nucleotides, the CDR3 is TGTGCCAGCAGCTTGCGACTAACGGGGACTGAAGCTTTCTTT. This translates into CASSLRLTGTEAFF.

This clone was detected only a few times. The chain joins TRBV6-1 to TRBJ1-5; 10 bases are a match to TRBD1. The V segment lost 4 bases and the J segment 7 bases; nucleotides outside the gene matches: 7. In germline, CDR1 is MNHNS, CDR2 SASEGT. The CDR3 has 15 residues. In nucleotides, the CDR3 is TGTGCCAGCAGTGTCGGGACAGGGGAGCGGCAGCCCCAGCATTTT. It is translated as CASSVGTGERQPQHF.

The chain has TRBV7-2 and TRBJ1-1; no clear D gene. This CDR3 has 15 amino acids. Germline V gives CDR1 SGHTA, CDR2 FQGNSA. The V gene lost 3 bases and the J gene lost 1 base, with 12 bases spanning the gap. CDR3 in amino acids: CASSFPPAWNTEAFF. The DNA of the CDR3 is TGTGCCAGCAGCTTTCCCCCCGCGTGGAACACTGAAGCTTTCTTT.

The rearrangement joins TRBV27 to TRBJ1-5; the D is unclear. This CDR3 has 15 residues. Trimming took off 4 bases at V and 7 bases at J, with 17 bases between the two ends. The germline CDR1 and CDR2 sequences are MNHEY and SMNVEV (reference sequence). The CDR3 bases are TGTGCCAGCAGTTCCCCTCTGAGGGTTCGGCAGCCCCAGCATTTT. Protein sequence: CASSSPLRVRQPQHF.

The chain combines TRBV14 with TRBJ1-2, with D perhaps TRBD1 (6 bases). Between the trimmed V and J ends, which lost 4 bases and 8 bases, there was a span of 14 bases. The CDR3 has 13 residues. Germline V gives CDR1 SGHDN, CDR2 FVKESK. This chain's CDR3 is CASSPRGKWGYTF. In nucleotides, the CDR3 is TGTGCCAGCAGCCCGAGGGGGAAATGGGGCTACACCTTC.

This clone was detected a few times. CDR3 sequence reads: CASSVGLDTDQPQHF. The CDR3 region has the DNA TGTGCCAGCAGCGTAGGACTGGACACAGATCAGCCCCAGCATTTT. This chain links TRBV9 with TRBJ1-5; tentatively, D is TRBD1 (5 bases). The length of the CDR3 is 15 residues. Germline assignment: CDR1 SGDLS and CDR2 YYNGEE. V gave up 0 bases and J gave up 5 bases, with 12 bases separating them.

This rearrangement joins TRBV29-1 to TRBJ1-1; D not resolved. The CDR3 runs 10 residues. Germline CDR1 is SQVTM and CDR2 is ANQGSEA. V was trimmed by 4 bases and J by 11 bases, leaving 11 bases between them. The CDR3 is CSVARTGAFF. The CDR3 coding sequence is TGCAGCGTTGCCCGGACGGGGGCTTTCTTT.

The V gene is TRBV5-6, the J gene TRBJ2-2; 10 bases line up with TRBD1. V lost 2 bases to trimming and J lost 6 bases; unmatched junction nucleotides: 7. This CDR3 spans 16 amino acids. Per germline, CDR1 SGHDT and CDR2 YYEEEE. CDR3 in amino acids: CASSLPGQGISGELFF. In DNA, the CDR3 is TGTGCCAGCAGCTTACCGGGACAGGGGATCTCCGGGGAGCTGTTTTTT.

This chain connects TRBV15 to TRBJ1-2; a possible D gene is TRBD1 (6 bases). Trimming took off 5 bases at V and 7 bases at J, with 17 bases between the two ends. Germline loops: CDR1 LNHNV, CDR2 YYDKDF (reference sequence). The CDR3 covers 14 residues. CDR3 nucleotides: TGTGCCACCAGCGAACAATTCGGGACAACTGGCTACACCTTC. It encodes CATSEQFGTTGYTF.

The chain links TRBV19 to TRBJ1-1; D might be TRBD1 (6 bases). Germline values: CDR1 LNHDA, CDR2 SQIVND (reference sequence). The CDR3 totals 16 residues. The ends were cut back, 4 bases at V and 0 bases at J, with 15 bases in the middle. The CDR3 is CASSRGQIVMNTEAFF. For the CDR3, the DNA is TGTGCCAGTAGTAGAGGACAGATAGTCATGAACACTGAAGCTTTCTTT.

J is TRBJ1-1 and V is TRBV25-1; perhaps TRBD1 as D (6 bases). Germline loops: CDR1 MGHDK, CDR2 SYGVNS. The V and J ends lost 3 bases and 3 bases respectively, with 8 bases between them. CDR3 length equals 13 residues. The CDR3 sequence is CASSDRGYTEAFF. The CDR3 DNA is TGTGCCAGCAGTGACAGGGGTTACACTGAAGCTTTCTTT.

This clone has more than one count but fewer than ten. The V and J genes are TRBV4-1 and TRBJ1-2; 11 bases are a match to TRBD1. Trimming at V came to 3 bases and at J to 8 bases, leaving 2 bases not matched to a gene. This CDR3 contains 13 residues. Germline V lookup: CDR1 MGHRA, CDR2 YSYEKL. In DNA, the CDR3 is TGCGCCAGCAGCCATAGGACAGGGGGCGGCTACACCTTC. Its protein is CASSHRTGGGYTF.

The chain joins TRBV27 to TRBJ1-2; TRBD1 matches 9 bases. V gave up 4 bases and J gave up 8 bases; unmatched junction bases: 14. The V gene's germline CDR1 is MNHEY and CDR2 SMNVEV (reference sequence). The CDR3 runs to 16 residues. CDR3 sequence (DNA): TGTGCCAGCAGTTCGATCAGGACAGGGGTATTAATGGGCTACACCTTC. This sequence encodes CASSSIRTGVLMGYTF.

The chain recombines TRBV5-8 with TRBJ1-6; the match to TRBD1 covers 11 bases. The CDR3 loop spans 17 amino acids. Unmatched junction bases numbered 4, after V lost 2 bases and J lost 3 bases. Germline V gives CDR1 SGHTS, CDR2 YDEGEE. Here the CDR3 DNA reads TGTGCCAGCAGCTTCCGGACAGGGGGCTACTATAATTCACCCCTCCACTTT. As protein: CASSFRTGGYYNSPLHF. Full variable domain (rest looked up from reference TRBV5-8 and TRBJ1-6): EAGVTQSPTHLIKTRGQQATLRCSPISGHTSVYWYQQALGLGLQFLLWYDEGEERNRGNFPPRFSGRQFPNYSSELNVNALELEDSALYLCASSFRTGGYYNSPLHFGNGTRLTVT.

The chain carries TRBV14 and TRBJ1-1; TRBD1 matches 7 bases. The germline V gene has CDR1 SGHDN and CDR2 FVKESK. This CDR3 has 13 residues. V lost 1 base and J lost 5; bases outside the gene matches: 1. CDR3 DNA sequence: TGTGCCAGCAGCCAAGTGACAGGGACTGAAGCTTTCTTT. Residues: CASSQVTGTEAFF.

The rearrangement joins TRBV9 to TRBJ2-1, with 8 bases that match TRBD1. Germline CDR1 is SGDLS and CDR2 is YYNGEE. The CDR3 has 16 amino acids. The junction had 7 bases not matched to a gene; V was cut back by 0 bases and J by 5 bases. The CDR3 spells CASSVAGGQGNNEQFF. For the CDR3, the DNA is TGTGCCAGCAGCGTAGCGGGTGGACAGGGTAACAATGAGCAGTTCTTC.

For the CDR3, the DNA is TGTGCCATCAGGGGACAGGGGGCCGCCTACGAGCAGTACTTC. Protein: CAIRGQGAAYEQYF. This rearrangement joins TRBV10-3 to TRBJ2-7; TRBD1 matches at 12 bases. Trimming removed 6 bases from V and 2 bases from J; junction bases left unmatched: 2. Germline V gene sequence: CDR1 ENHRY, CDR2 SYGVKD. The CDR3 consists of 14 residues.

This chain uses TRBV11-2 with TRBJ1-6, with D possibly being TRBD1 (5 bases). The CDR3 has 14 residues. Trimming took off 5 bases at V and 0 bases at J, with 5 bases between the two ends. The germline CDR1 and CDR2 sequences are SGHAT and FQNNGV. As DNA, the CDR3 is TGTGCCAGCAGCGACAGCTCCTATAATTCACCCCTCCACTTT. It encodes CASSDSSYNSPLHF.

J is TRBJ1-4 and V is TRBV5-1, with TRBD1 matching over 7 bases. V lost 0 bases to trimming and J lost 6 bases; unmatched junction nucleotides: 2. This CDR3 has 14 amino acids. The germline CDR1 and CDR2 sequences are SGHRS and YFSETQ. CDR3 nucleotides: TGCGCCAGCAGCTTGGCCAGGGGGGATGAAAAACTGTTTTTT. It translates to CASSLARGDEKLFF.

This clone was found a few times. The chain carries TRBV7-6 and TRBJ1-5; 9 positions agree with TRBD1. V was clipped by 1 base and J by 4 bases; unmatched bases: 2. The CDR3 is 15 residues long. The germline V gene encodes CDR1 SGHVS and CDR2 FNYEAQ. The CDR3 DNA follows: TGTGCCAGCAGCTTAGGGACAGGGGTAAATCAGCCCCAGCATTTT. It specifies CASSLGTGVNQPQHF.

As for this clone: A read error may produce the germline difference seen at one junction end. In the same sample, other DNA sequences code for this CDR3. The rearrangement joins TRBV29-1 to TRBJ1-2; 8 nucleotides agree with TRBD1. Germline CDR1 and CDR2: SQVTM and ANQGSEA. The CDR3 runs to 19 residues. The CDR3 loop is CSVGPSPGQGRVPNYGYTF. CDR3 DNA: TGCAGCGTTGGCCCGTCCCCCGGACAGGGACGGGTTCCAAACTACGGCTACACCTTC.